Below are 18 T cell receptor beta chains sequenced from a single sample in a study of T cell repertoires in cytomegalovirus infection. From the reads, TCRdb called clonotypes with MiXCR, one entry per CDR3 protein. Of fewer than 200,000 distinct CDR3 sequences in the sample, approximately 19% were seen once. Input material: PBMCs. These receptors all stem from a human donor in good health (CMV status not recorded). Some clones in this sample may be carry-over from other donors' samples.

V usage is TRBV27 and J usage is TRBJ2-7; D ambiguous. CDR3 size: 12 residues. Germline lookup yields CDR1 MNHEY and CDR2 SMNVEV (reference sequence). The ends were cut back, 7 bases at V and 3 bases at J, with 10 bases in the middle. CDR3 sequence (DNA): TGTGCCAGCACCGATAAAGTCTACGAGCAGTACTTC. Protein: CASTDKVYEQYF.

This clonotype was detected a few times. This chain connects TRBV20-1 to TRBJ1-5; D is possibly TRBD1 (5 bases). Germline CDR1 and CDR2: DFQATT and SNEGSKA (reference sequence). V was shortened by 5 bases and J by 2 bases, with 13 bases between the two germline ends. This CDR3 spans 14 amino acids. In nucleotides, the CDR3 is TGCAGTGCTCCTCAGCCGGGGGGCAATCAGCCCCAGCATTTT. Translating gives CSAPQPGGNQPQHF.

This sequence joins TRBV28 and TRBJ1-6, with TRBD1 matching 10 bases. The ends lost 5 bases at V and 6 bases at J; junction bases unmatched: 4. Germline V gene data show CDR1 as MDHEN and CDR2 as SYDVKM. This CDR3 comprises 15 residues. CDR3 sequence (DNA): TGTGCCAGCAGTCTCGACAGGGGGCTTAATTCACCCCTCCACTTT. Its translation: CASSLDRGLNSPLHF.

This clonotype was seen only a few times. This chain uses TRBV6-6 with TRBJ1-1; TRBD1 aligns across 8 bases. Germline CDR1 and CDR2: MNHNY and SVGAGI (reference sequence). The CDR3 sequence is 13 residues long. Trimming cost V 5 bases and J 8 bases; bases outside gene matches: 7. CDR3 coding DNA: TGTGCCAGCAGTAACCTCGGACAGGGCGAAGCTTTCTTT. Its translation is CASSNLGQGEAFF.

The chain links TRBV14 to TRBJ1-6; 8 nucleotides align to TRBD1. The ends lost 3 bases at V and 9 bases at J; junction bases unmatched: 4. Germline assignment: CDR1 SGHDN and CDR2 FVKESK. The CDR3 loop spans 14 amino acids. This CDR3 is CASSQWTGISPLHF. In nucleotides, the CDR3 is TGTGCCAGCAGCCAGTGGACAGGGATTTCACCCCTCCACTTT.

This clonotype was recorded at least ten times. The chain links TRBV6-2 or TRBV6-3 to TRBJ1-1; D not resolved. This CDR3 contains 15 residues. Germline V gene data show CDR1 as MNHEY and CDR2 as SVGEGT. Trimming left V 2 bases short and J 5 bases short, with 15 bases between. CDR3 residues: CASSYIRGAGTEAFF. The CDR3 nucleotides read TGTGCCAGCAGTTACATTCGGGGAGCCGGGACTGAAGCTTTCTTT.

At least ten counts were recorded for this clonotype. The chain couples TRBV7-9 to TRBJ2-3; D uncertain. CDR3 length equals 11 residues. Germline V CDR1 and CDR2: SEHNR, FQNEAQ (reference sequence). The V and J ends lost 4 bases and 9 bases respectively, with 8 bases between them. Here the CDR3 reads CASSSNPTQYF. In DNA form, the CDR3 reads TGTGCCAGCAGCTCAAATCCGACGCAGTATTTT.

This clonotype was seen a few times. The J gene is TRBJ2-7, the V gene TRBV6-2 or TRBV6-3; the D is unclear. This CDR3 has 16 amino acids. Per germline, CDR1 MNHEY and CDR2 SVGEGT. The V end lost 3 bases, the J end lost 1 base, and 16 bases lay between the germline ends. The DNA for the CDR3 is TGTGCCAGCAGTTATACGGCAGGATATTTTTCCTACGAGCAGTACTTC. Its protein is CASSYTAGYFSYEQYF.

This clonotype has just a few counts. Written as DNA, the CDR3 is TGCAGTGCTAGTGGTCTAGCGGGAGCTTCGTTGGCGGAGACCCAGTACTTC. This sequence encodes CSASGLAGASLAETQYF. The rearrangement uses TRBV20-1 and TRBJ2-5; 10 bases match TRBD2. The CDR3 covers 17 residues. V lost 3 bases and J lost 5; bases outside the gene matches: 15. Germline loops: CDR1 DFQATT, CDR2 SNEGSKA (reference sequence).

The V and J genes are TRBV28 and TRBJ2-7; 8 bases line up with TRBD2. This CDR3 is built from 17 residues. Germline lookup yields CDR1 MDHEN and CDR2 SYDVKM. After removal of 7 bases from V and 5 bases from J, the junction contained 19 bases not matched to a gene. CDR3 region: CASTLSGGAGRIHEQYF. CDR3 bases: TGTGCCAGCACCCTATCGGGGGGGGCAGGGAGGATCCACGAGCAGTACTTC.

This clonotype was picked up one time. This chain links TRBV2 with TRBJ2-1; no clear D. The CDR3 loop spans 17 amino acids. Germline CDR1 SNHLY, CDR2 FYNNEI. Between the trimmed V and J ends, which lost 5 bases and 9 bases, there was a span of 26 bases. CDR3 coding DNA: TGTGCCAGCAGTAAGCGAATCAGCTTAGGTTCTTTGGGTGAGCAGTTCTTC. This codes for CASSKRISLGSLGEQFF.

Details on this clonotype: A much larger clone differs by one base, so this may be a read error. This CDR3 reads CASSLKRTGNDQYF. The CDR3 DNA follows: TGTGCCAGCAGCCTAAAGAGGACAGGGAACGATCAGTACTTC. The V call is TRBV11-3, the J call TRBJ2-7; 8 nucleotides match TRBD1. Germline V gene sequence: CDR1 SGHNT, CDR2 YENEEA. The CDR3 has 14 residues.

This clonotype was counted only a few times. The chain joins TRBV7-8 to TRBJ1-2, with 10 bases lining up with TRBD1. The V segment lost 4 bases and the J segment 6 bases; nucleotides outside the gene matches: 5. The CDR3 totals 14 residues. CDR1 is SGHVS and CDR2 is FQNEAQ in the germline V gene. The CDR3, as DNA: TGTGCCAGCAGCTGGGGACAGGGGATAGATGGCTACACCTTC. This translates into CASSWGQGIDGYTF.

This clonotype was recorded a few times. The genes are TRBV20-1 and TRBJ2-7, with 10 bases lining up with TRBD1. CDR3 length: 11 residues. Per the germline V gene, CDR1 is DFQATT and CDR2 is SNEGSKA (reference sequence). CDR3 nucleotides: TGCAGGGCGGGACAGGGGAACGAGCAGTACTTC. As protein: CRAGQGNEQYF.

Only a few counts were recorded for this clonotype. This chain connects TRBV12-3 or TRBV12-4 to TRBJ1-5; 8 nucleotides align to TRBD1. There are 17 residues in the CDR3. Losses at the gene ends were 5 bases for V and 6 bases for J; bases not matched to a gene: 15. The CDR3 protein is CASSHGRLAGGGQPQHF. DNA for the CDR3: TGTGCCAGCAGTCATGGCCGTTTGGCAGGGGGCGGTCAGCCCCAGCATTTT.

This clonotype was counted once. The chain has TRBV7-6 and TRBJ1-1; D not certain. Per the germline V gene, CDR1 is SGHVS and CDR2 is FNYEAQ. This CDR3 comprises 14 residues. Trimming shortened V by 0 bases and J by 2 bases, and 7 bases separated the two germline ends. The CDR3 DNA reads TGTGCCAGCAGCTTAGCACGGCTAAACACTGAAGCTTTCTTT. It yields the protein CASSLARLNTEAFF. Full variable domain (missing parts from reference TRBV7-6 and TRBJ1-1): GAGVSQSPRYKVTKRGQDVALRCDPISGHVSLYWYRQALGQGPEFLTYFNYEAQQDKSGLPNDRFSAERPEGSISTLTIQRTEQRDSAMYRCASSLARLNTEAFFGQGTRLTVV.

J is TRBJ1-5 and V is TRBV12-3 or TRBV12-4; D is ambiguous. The V end lost 6 bases, the J end lost 1 base, and 16 bases lay between the germline ends. The CDR3 runs to 16 residues. CDR3 sequence: CASSHGSGRSNQPQHF. The DNA of the CDR3 is TGTGCCAGCAGCCACGGGTCGGGGAGGAGCAATCAGCCCCAGCATTTT.

V and J are TRBV7-2 and TRBJ1-2; possible D gene TRBD1, 6 bases. The germline gives CDR1 SGHTA, CDR2 FQGNSA. The ends were cut back, 5 bases at V and 3 bases at J, with 10 bases in the middle. The CDR3 contains 13 residues. CDR3 nucleotide sequence: TGTGCCAGCAGCCCAGAGGGGGACTATGGCTACACCTTC. Translating it yields CASSPEGDYGYTF.